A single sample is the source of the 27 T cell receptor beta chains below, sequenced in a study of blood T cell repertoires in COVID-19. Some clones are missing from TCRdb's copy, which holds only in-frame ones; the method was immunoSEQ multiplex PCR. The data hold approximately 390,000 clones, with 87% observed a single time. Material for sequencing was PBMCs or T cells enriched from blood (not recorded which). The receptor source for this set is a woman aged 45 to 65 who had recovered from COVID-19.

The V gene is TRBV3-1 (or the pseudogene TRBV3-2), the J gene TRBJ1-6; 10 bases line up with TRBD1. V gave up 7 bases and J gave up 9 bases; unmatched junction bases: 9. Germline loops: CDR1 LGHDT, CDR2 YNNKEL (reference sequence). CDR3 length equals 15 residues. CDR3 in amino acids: CASTPSTGGGSPLHF. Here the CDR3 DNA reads TGTGCCAGCACTCCTTCGACAGGGGGCGGTTCACCCCTCCACTTT.

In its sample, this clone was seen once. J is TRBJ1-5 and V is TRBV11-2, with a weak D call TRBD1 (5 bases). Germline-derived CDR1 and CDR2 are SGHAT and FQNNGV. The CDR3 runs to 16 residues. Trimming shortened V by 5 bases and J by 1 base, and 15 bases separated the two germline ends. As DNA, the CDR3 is TGTGCCAGCAGCAGGGGCGGGGAGTTAAGCAATCAGCCCCAGCATTTT. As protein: CASSRGGELSNQPQHF.

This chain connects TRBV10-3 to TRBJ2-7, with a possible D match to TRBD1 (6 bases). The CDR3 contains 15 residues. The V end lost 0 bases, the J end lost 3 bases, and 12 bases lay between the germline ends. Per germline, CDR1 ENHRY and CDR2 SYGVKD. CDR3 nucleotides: TGTGCCATCAGTGAGTCGCCAGGGGTCGGCTACGAGCAGTACTTC. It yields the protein CAISESPGVGYEQYF.

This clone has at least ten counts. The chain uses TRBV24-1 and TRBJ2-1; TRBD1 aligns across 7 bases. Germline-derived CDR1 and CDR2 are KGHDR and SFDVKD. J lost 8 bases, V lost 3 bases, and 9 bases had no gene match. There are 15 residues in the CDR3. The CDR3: CATSDIQGIDDEQFF. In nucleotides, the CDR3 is TGTGCCACCAGTGATATACAGGGGATAGACGATGAGCAGTTCTTC.

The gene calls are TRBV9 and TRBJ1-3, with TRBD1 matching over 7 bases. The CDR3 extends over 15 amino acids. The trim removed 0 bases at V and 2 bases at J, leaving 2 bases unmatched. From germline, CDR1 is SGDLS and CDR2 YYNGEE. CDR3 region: CASSVEGAPGNTIYF. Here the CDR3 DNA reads TGTGCCAGCAGCGTAGAGGGGGCTCCTGGAAACACCATATATTTT.

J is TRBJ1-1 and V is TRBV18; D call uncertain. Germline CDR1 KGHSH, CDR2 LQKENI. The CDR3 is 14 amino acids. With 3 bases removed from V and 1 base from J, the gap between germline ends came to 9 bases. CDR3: CASSPGGRNTEAFF. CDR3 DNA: TGTGCCAGCTCACCCGGAGGGAGGAACACTGAAGCTTTCTTT.

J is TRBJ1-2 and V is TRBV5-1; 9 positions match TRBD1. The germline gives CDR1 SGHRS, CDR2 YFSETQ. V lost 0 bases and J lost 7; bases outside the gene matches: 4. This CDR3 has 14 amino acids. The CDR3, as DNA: TGCGCCAGCAGCTTGGGGACAGGGGCAGGTGGCTACACCTTC. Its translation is CASSLGTGAGGYTF.

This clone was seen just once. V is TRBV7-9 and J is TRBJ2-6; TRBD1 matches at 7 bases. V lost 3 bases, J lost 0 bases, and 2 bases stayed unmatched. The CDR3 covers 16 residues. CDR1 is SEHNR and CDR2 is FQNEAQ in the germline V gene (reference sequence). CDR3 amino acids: CASSLGQYSGANVLTF. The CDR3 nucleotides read TGTGCCAGCAGCTTGGGACAGTACTCTGGGGCCAACGTCCTGACTTTC.

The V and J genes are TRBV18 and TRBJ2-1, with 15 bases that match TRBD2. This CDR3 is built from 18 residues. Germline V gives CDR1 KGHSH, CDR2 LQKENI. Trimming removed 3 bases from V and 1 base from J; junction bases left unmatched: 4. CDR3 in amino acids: CASSPWTSGGASYNEQFF. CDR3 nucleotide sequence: TGTGCCAGCTCACCTTGGACTAGCGGGGGGGCATCCTACAATGAGCAGTTCTTC.

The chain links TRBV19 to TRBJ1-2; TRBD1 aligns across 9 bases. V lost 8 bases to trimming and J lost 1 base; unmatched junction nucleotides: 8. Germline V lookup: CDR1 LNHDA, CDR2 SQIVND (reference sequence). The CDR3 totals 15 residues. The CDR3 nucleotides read TGTGCCAGTCACCCCCCGGGACAGGGTAACTATGGCTACACCTTC. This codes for CASHPPGQGNYGYTF. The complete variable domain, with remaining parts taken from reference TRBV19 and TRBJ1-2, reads DGGITQSPKYLFRKEGQNVTLSCEQNLNHDAMYWYRQDPGQGLRLIYYSQIVNDFQKGDIAEGYSVSREKKESFPLTVTSAQKNPTAFYLCASHPPGQGNYGYTFGSGTRLTVV.

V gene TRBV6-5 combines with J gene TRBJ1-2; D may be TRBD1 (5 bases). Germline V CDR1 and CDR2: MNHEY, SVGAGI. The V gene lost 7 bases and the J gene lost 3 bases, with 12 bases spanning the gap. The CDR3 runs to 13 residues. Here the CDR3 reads CASTLTEYYGYTF. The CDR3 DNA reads TGTGCCAGCACCCTGACAGAATACTATGGCTACACCTTC.

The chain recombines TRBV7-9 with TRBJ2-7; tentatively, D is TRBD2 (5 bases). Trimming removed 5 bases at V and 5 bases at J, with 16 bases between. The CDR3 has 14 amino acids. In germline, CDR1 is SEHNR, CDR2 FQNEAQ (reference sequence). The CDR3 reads CASSPPGSPHEQYF. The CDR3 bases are TGTGCCAGCAGCCCGCCGGGGTCCCCCCACGAGCAGTACTTC.

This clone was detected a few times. The CDR3 loop reads CASSPRVEQYF. The CDR3 DNA follows: TGTGCCAGCAGCCCGCGGGTCGAGCAGTACTTC. The chain combines TRBV7-8 with TRBJ2-7; TRBD2 is a possible D gene (5 bases). V was cut by 5 bases and J by 6 bases, with 8 bases left in between. CDR1 and CDR2 (germline): SGHVS, FQNEAQ. The CDR3 covers 11 residues.

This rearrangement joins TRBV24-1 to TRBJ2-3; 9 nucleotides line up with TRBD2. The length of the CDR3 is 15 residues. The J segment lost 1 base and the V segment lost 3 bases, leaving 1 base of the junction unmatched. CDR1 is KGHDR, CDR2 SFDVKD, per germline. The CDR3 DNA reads TGTGCCACCAGTGATCGCGGGGGGGGCACAGATACGCAGTATTTT. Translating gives CATSDRGGGTDTQYF.

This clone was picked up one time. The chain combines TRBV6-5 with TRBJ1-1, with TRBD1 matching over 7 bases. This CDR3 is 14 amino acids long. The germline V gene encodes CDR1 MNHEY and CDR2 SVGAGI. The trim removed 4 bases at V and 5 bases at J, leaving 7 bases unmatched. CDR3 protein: CASSSQGLGTEAFF. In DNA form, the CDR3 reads TGTGCCAGCAGTTCACAGGGGCTGGGGACTGAAGCTTTCTTT.

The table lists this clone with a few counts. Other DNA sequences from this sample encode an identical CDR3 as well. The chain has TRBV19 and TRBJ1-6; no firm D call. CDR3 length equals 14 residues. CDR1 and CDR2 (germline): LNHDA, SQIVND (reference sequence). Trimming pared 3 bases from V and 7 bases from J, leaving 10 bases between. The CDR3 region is CASSIGGYNSPLHF. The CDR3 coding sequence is TGTGCCAGTAGTATCGGAGGGTACAATTCACCCCTCCACTTT.

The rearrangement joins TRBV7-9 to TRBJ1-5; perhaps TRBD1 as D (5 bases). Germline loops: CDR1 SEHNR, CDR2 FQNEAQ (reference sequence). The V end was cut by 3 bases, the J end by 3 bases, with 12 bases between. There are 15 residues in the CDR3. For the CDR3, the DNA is TGTGCCAGCAGCTTTGGTTCCAGGGCCAATCAGCCCCAGCATTTT. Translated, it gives CASSFGSRANQPQHF.

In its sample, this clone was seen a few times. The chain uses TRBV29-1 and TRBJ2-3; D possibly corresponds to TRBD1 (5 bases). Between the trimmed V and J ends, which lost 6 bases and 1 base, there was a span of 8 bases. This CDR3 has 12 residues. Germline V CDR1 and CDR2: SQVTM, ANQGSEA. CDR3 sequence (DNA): TGCAGCGTGGACACGGGCACAGATACGCAGTATTTT. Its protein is CSVDTGTDTQYF.

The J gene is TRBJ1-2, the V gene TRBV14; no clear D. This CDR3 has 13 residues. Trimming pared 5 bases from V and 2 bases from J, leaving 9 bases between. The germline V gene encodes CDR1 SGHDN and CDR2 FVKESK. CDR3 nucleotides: TGTGCCAGCAGCAACAGAATAAACTATGGCTACACCTTC. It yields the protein CASSNRINYGYTF.

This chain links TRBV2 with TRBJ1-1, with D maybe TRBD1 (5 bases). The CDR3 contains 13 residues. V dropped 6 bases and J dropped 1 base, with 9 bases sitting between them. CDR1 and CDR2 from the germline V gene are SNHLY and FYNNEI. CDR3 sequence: CASRPGQNTEAFF. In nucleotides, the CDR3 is TGTGCCAGCAGACCTGGACAGAACACTGAAGCTTTCTTT.

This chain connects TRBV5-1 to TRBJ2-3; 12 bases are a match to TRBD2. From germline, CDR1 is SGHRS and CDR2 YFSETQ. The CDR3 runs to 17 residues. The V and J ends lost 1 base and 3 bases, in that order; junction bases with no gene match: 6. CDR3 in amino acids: CASSLPATSGGTDTQYF. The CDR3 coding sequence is TGCGCCAGCAGCTTGCCCGCGACTAGCGGGGGAACAGATACGCAGTATTTT.

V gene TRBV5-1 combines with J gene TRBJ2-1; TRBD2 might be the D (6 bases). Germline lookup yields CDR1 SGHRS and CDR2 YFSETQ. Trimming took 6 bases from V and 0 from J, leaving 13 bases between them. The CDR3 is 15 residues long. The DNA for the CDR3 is TGCGCCAGCACCGGGTCGGGGGACTCCTACAATGAGCAGTTCTTC. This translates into CASTGSGDSYNEQFF.

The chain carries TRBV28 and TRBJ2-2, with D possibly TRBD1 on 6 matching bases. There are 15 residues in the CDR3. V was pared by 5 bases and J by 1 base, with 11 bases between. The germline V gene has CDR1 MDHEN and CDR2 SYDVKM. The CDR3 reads CASSTRTVNTGELFF. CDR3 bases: TGTGCCAGCAGTACCCGGACAGTGAACACCGGGGAGCTGTTTTTT.

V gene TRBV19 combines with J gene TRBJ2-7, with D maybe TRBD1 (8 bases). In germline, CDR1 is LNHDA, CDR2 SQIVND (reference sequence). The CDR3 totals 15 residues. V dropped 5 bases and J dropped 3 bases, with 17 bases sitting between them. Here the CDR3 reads CASSVTQGGSYEQYF. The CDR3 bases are TGTGCCAGTAGTGTCACACAGGGGGGGAGCTACGAGCAGTACTTC. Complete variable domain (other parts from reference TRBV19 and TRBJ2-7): DGGITQSPKYLFRKEGQNVTLSCEQNLNHDAMYWYRQDPGQGLRLIYYSQIVNDFQKGDIAEGYSVSREKKESFPLTVTSAQKNPTAFYLCASSVTQGGSYEQYFGPGTRLTVT.

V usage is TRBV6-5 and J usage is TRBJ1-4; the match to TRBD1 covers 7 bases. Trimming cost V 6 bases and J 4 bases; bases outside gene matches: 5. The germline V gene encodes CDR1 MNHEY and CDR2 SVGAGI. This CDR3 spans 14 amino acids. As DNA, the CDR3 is TGTGCCAGCAGGACCGACAGGGTTAATGAAAAACTGTTTTTT. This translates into CASRTDRVNEKLFF.

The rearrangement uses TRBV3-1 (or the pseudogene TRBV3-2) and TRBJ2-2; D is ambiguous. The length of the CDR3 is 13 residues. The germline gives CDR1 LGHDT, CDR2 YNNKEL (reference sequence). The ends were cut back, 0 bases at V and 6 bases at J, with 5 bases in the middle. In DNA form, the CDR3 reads TGTGCCAGCAGCCAAGAATTCGCCGGGGAGCTGTTTTTT. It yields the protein CASSQEFAGELFF.

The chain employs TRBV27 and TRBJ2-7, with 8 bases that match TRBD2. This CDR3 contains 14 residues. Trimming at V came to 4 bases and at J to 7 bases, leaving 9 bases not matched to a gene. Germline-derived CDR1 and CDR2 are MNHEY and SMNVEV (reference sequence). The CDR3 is CASSSRGEIGEQYF. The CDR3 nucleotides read TGTGCCAGCAGTTCGCGGGGGGAAATCGGGGAGCAGTACTTC.